These 28 T cell receptor beta chains share one sample of origin, sequenced in a study of T-cell reconstitution after alpha-beta-depleted transplantation in children. Preparation of the TCRbeta library used unique molecular identifiers. Each CDR3 protein gets one entry after TCRdb re-called the PCR reads with MiXCR. The sample records about 580,000 distinct CDR3 sequences, approximately 30% being singletons. The source material was PBMCs, sampled before TCRalphabeta/CD19-depleted stem cell transplant. The source of these receptors is a boy less than two years old with Wiskott-Aldrich syndrome, due to receive a stem cell transplant.

The sample holds a few counts of this clonotype. The chain uses TRBV20-1 and TRBJ2-3, with D unclear. Germline V gene lookup returns CDR1 DFQATT and CDR2 SNEGSKA (reference sequence). V was cut by 3 bases and J by 3 bases, with 7 bases left in between. This CDR3 spans 12 amino acids. CDR3 sequence: CSASLRTDTQYF. In nucleotides, the CDR3 is TGCAGTGCTAGTCTTCGGACAGATACGCAGTATTTT.

This clonotype was seen only a few times. The chain couples TRBV21-1 to TRBJ1-4. TRBV21-1 is shown as a pseudogene. The CDR3 is 14 amino acids. The CDR3 DNA follows: TGTGCCAGCGCGTACTGGTGGTCCGGTGAAAAACTGTTTTTT. The encoded protein is CASAYWWSGEKLFF.

Remarks on this clonotype: The junction and the germline gene differ at one end; a read error may be behind it. The J gene is TRBJ1-4, the V gene TRBV29-1; D may be TRBD1 (5 bases). CDR1 and CDR2 from the germline V gene are SQVTM and ANQGSEA. The CDR3 has 13 amino acids. Written as DNA, the CDR3 is TGCAGCGTCGAAGGATCAGGGAATGAAAAACTGTTTTTT. The encoded protein is CSVEGSGNEKLFF.

This clonotype was picked up a small number of times. The V and J genes are TRBV20-1 and TRBJ2-5; 8 bases are shared with TRBD2. The ends lost 5 bases at V and 2 bases at J; junction bases unmatched: 4. This CDR3 comprises 13 residues. CDR1 is DFQATT and CDR2 is SNEGSKA in the germline V gene (reference sequence). The CDR3 DNA is TGCAGTGCTCAACTAGCGGTACAAGAGACCCAGTACTTC. This codes for CSAQLAVQETQYF.

The V gene is TRBV27, the J gene TRBJ2-2; D may be TRBD1 (6 bases). The CDR3 is 15 residues long. Germline loops: CDR1 MNHEY, CDR2 SMNVEV (reference sequence). V lost 6 bases to trimming and J lost 4 bases, with 15 bases between them. The CDR3 region has the DNA TGTGCCAGCAGGAACGGATGGGGGCTCACCGGGGAGCTGTTTTTT. Its protein is CASRNGWGLTGELFF.

The chain joins TRBV7-2 to TRBJ2-1; TRBD1 might be the D (6 bases). V lost 7 bases and J lost 1, with 11 bases in between. The CDR3 length is 14 residues. CDR1 and CDR2 (germline): SGHTA, FQGNSA. The DNA for the CDR3 is TGTGCCAGCATCAAAACAGGGTCCTACAATGAGCAGTTCTTC. Amino acids: CASIKTGSYNEQFF.

The chain joins TRBV7-6 to TRBJ1-2; 8 nucleotides align to TRBD1. The CDR3 loop spans 14 amino acids. Germline-derived CDR1 and CDR2 are SGHVS and FNYEAQ. V lost 5 bases to trimming and J lost 8 bases; unmatched junction nucleotides: 10. The CDR3 loop reads CASSLRQGKGGYTF. The CDR3, as DNA: TGTGCCAGCAGCCTTCGACAGGGGAAAGGAGGCTACACCTTC.

As to this clonotype: One end of the junction does not line up with germline, which may come from a read error. The rearrangement uses TRBV3-1 and TRBJ2-7; D possibly matches TRBD1 or TRBD2 (5 bases each). CDR3 length: 15 amino acids. The germline CDR1 and CDR2 sequences are LGHDT and YNNKEL (reference sequence). CDR3 in DNA: TGTGCCAGCAGCGAAGATCCGGGACCTTCCTACGAGCAGTACTTC. This sequence encodes CASSEDPGPSYEQYF.

This clonotype was counted between two and nine times. This chain uses TRBV7-2 with TRBJ1-2, with a weak D call TRBD1 (6 bases). This CDR3 contains 12 residues. Germline V gene data show CDR1 as SGHTA and CDR2 as FQGNSA. V lost 5 bases to trimming and J lost 8 bases, with 12 bases between them. The CDR3 bases are TGTGCCAGCAGCCCCAGGGGACGGGGCTACACCTTC. Amino acid sequence: CASSPRGRGYTF.

Only a few counts were recorded for this clonotype. The chain couples TRBV12-3 or TRBV12-4 to TRBJ2-5; 13 bases line up with TRBD2. V trimming: 6 bases; J trimming: 5 bases; junction bases outside the gene matches: 12. The CDR3 spans 17 residues. CDR3 nucleotides: TGTGCCAGCAGCCGGGGACTAGCGGGAAGTCGGAGGGAGACCCAGTACTTC. Translation gives CASSRGLAGSRRETQYF.

This clonotype was seen a few times. The chain employs TRBV7-2 and TRBJ2-3; D not certain. This CDR3 has 13 amino acids. V lost 2 bases and J lost 5, with 8 bases in between. Germline V gives CDR1 SGHTA, CDR2 FQGNSA. DNA for the CDR3: TGTGCCAGCAGCTTACTGGGTTTAGATACGCAGTATTTT. The encoded protein is CASSLLGLDTQYF.

On this clonotype: Mismatch with germline at one junction end may stem from a read error. This chain joins TRBV12-3 or TRBV12-4 and TRBJ2-5, with D perhaps matching TRBD2 (6 bases). The length of the CDR3 is 15 residues. The CDR3 region is CASSPKRAPRVAHYF. CDR3 nucleotide sequence: TGTGCCAGCAGTCCTAAGCGGGCCCCCCGGGTGGCCCACTACTTC.

This sequence joins TRBV4-2 and TRBJ2-1; no definite D call. V lost 1 base, J lost 1 base, and 8 bases lay in between. This CDR3 has 15 residues. Germline V gene data show CDR1 as LGHNA and CDR2 as YNFKEQ. The CDR3 coding sequence is TGTGCCAGCAGCCAAGTCCTACTTTCCTACAATGAGCAGTTCTTC. Translating gives CASSQVLLSYNEQFF.

DNA for the CDR3: TGTGCCAGCAGCGTCGCACGTCTGAACACCGGGGAGCTGTTTTTT. This codes for CASSVARLNTGELFF. The gene calls are TRBV5-5 and TRBJ2-2, with D unresolved. CDR1 and CDR2 from the germline V gene are SGHKS and YYEKEE (reference sequence). The CDR3 has 15 residues. The germline V and J ends were trimmed by 4 bases and 1 base, with 11 bases remaining between them. Complete variable domain (other parts from reference TRBV5-5 and TRBJ2-2): DAGVTQSPTHLIKTRGQQVTLRCSPISGHKSVSWYQQVLGQGPQFIFQYYEKEERGRGNFPDRFSARQFPNYSSELNVNALLLGDSALYLCASSVARLNTGELFFGEGSRLTVL.

A few counts support this clonotype. The J gene is TRBJ2-6, the V gene TRBV7-2; 10 bases are shared with TRBD2. Per germline, CDR1 SGHTA and CDR2 FQGNSA. Trimming removed 4 bases from V and 1 base from J; junction bases left unmatched: 4. The CDR3 sequence is 17 residues long. CDR3 loop: CASSYLAGVSGANVLTF. The CDR3, as DNA: TGTGCCAGCAGCTATCTAGCGGGAGTTTCTGGGGCCAACGTCCTGACTTTC.

A note on this clonotype: As the CDR3 is not closed by the conserved phenylalanine or tryptophan, this likely results from a read error. The chain couples TRBV2 to TRBJ2-7; no firm D call. Trimming pared 8 bases from V and 2 bases from J, leaving 16 bases between. The CDR3 sequence is 14 residues long. Germline V gene sequence: CDR1 SNHLY, CDR2 FYNNEI. In DNA form, the CDR3 reads TGTGCCAGCGAAAGGCGAACCTACACCTACGAGCAGTACTTG. It yields the protein CASERRTYTYEQYL.

The J gene is TRBJ2-5, the V gene TRBV15, with unresolved D. V dropped 5 bases and J dropped 3 bases, with 4 bases sitting between them. The germline V gene encodes CDR1 LNHNV and CDR2 YYDKDF (reference sequence). The CDR3 contains 11 residues. Written as DNA, the CDR3 is TGTGCCACCAGCGCTAAAGAGACCCAGTACTTC. It is translated as CATSAKETQYF.

This clonotype was picked up many times. The rearrangement joins TRBV10-3 to TRBJ2-7, with TRBD2 matching 7 bases. The CDR3 is 14 residues long. From germline, CDR1 is ENHRY and CDR2 SYGVKD. J gave up 0 bases and V 10 bases, and 9 bases lay outside the gene matches. The CDR3 reads CATDASGSSYEQYF. Written as DNA, the CDR3 is TGTGCCACCGATGCTAGCGGAAGCTCCTACGAGCAGTACTTC.

The CDR3 loop is CASSVVSGSGTQYF. The DNA of the CDR3 is TGTGCCAGCAGCGTAGTTAGCGGGAGCGGTACGCAGTATTTT. The gene calls are TRBV9 and TRBJ2-3; 9 nucleotides agree with TRBD2. The junction had 4 bases not matched to a gene; V was cut back by 0 bases and J by 8 bases. CDR3 length: 14 residues. CDR1 SGDLS and CDR2 YYNGEE come from the germline V gene.

The V gene is TRBV5-6, the J gene TRBJ2-7, with 7 positions matching TRBD1. Losses at the gene ends were 2 bases for V and 5 bases for J; bases not matched to a gene: 7. This CDR3 has 14 residues. Germline V CDR1 and CDR2: SGHDT, YYEEEE. This CDR3 is CASSFGRGINEQYF. Written as DNA, the CDR3 is TGTGCCAGCAGCTTCGGCAGGGGGATTAACGAGCAGTACTTC.

This clonotype showed up just a few times. The genes are TRBV20-1 and TRBJ1-2; D is ambiguous. The germline V gene encodes CDR1 DFQATT and CDR2 SNEGSKA (reference sequence). With 5 bases removed from V and 4 bases from J, the gap between germline ends came to 11 bases. This CDR3 spans 12 amino acids. CDR3 sequence (DNA): TGCAGTGCTCGCGCAGCGATCTATGGCTACACCTTC. Translated: CSARAAIYGYTF.

This chain joins TRBV18 and TRBJ2-1, with TRBD2 matching over 12 bases. Germline assignment: CDR1 KGHSH and CDR2 LQKENI. The CDR3 runs to 15 residues. J gave up 10 bases and V 4 bases, and 8 bases lay outside the gene matches. The CDR3 loop reads CASSRPTSGSREQFF. DNA for the CDR3: TGTGCCAGCTCACGTCCGACTAGCGGGAGCCGAGAGCAGTTCTTC. Looking up the rest from reference TRBV18 and TRBJ2-1 gives the full variable domain: NAGVMQNPRHLVRRRGQEARLRCSPMKGHSHVYWYRQLPEEGLKFMVYLQKENIIDESGMPKERFSAEFPKEGPSILRIQQVVRGDSAAYFCASSRPTSGSREQFFGPGTRLTVL.

DNA of the CDR3: TGTGCCATCAGTGAGTCTGTAGGGGCAAACTATCAGCCCCAGCATTTT. Its translation is CAISESVGANYQPQHF. V and J are TRBV10-3 and TRBJ1-5; perhaps TRBD1 as D (5 bases). There are 16 residues in the CDR3. Trimming removed 0 bases from V and 5 bases from J, with 14 bases in between. Germline V gene data show CDR1 as ENHRY and CDR2 as SYGVKD.

This clonotype was counted between two and nine times. The rearrangement links TRBV12-5 to TRBJ2-3; D uncertain. The CDR3 covers 14 residues. V was trimmed by 3 bases and J by 5 bases, leaving 12 bases between them. CDR1 and CDR2 (germline): LGHNT, FRNRAP. The CDR3 DNA follows: TGTGCTAGTGGTTTAGGTCCCAGTGGAGATACGCAGTATTTT. Its protein product is CASGLGPSGDTQYF.

The chain couples TRBV12-3 or TRBV12-4 to TRBJ1-2; a weak D match, TRBD1 (6 bases). The length of the CDR3 is 13 residues. V was trimmed by 6 bases and J by 4 bases, leaving 12 bases between them. The chain's CDR3 is CASRKGGTYGYTF. CDR3 nucleotide sequence: TGTGCCAGCAGGAAAGGGGGTACCTATGGCTACACCTTC.

This clonotype was picked up a small number of times. The chain carries TRBV5-1 and TRBJ2-3; 10 bases are a match to TRBD1. Germline trimming cut 0 bases from V and 4 bases from J; bases unmatched to any gene: 2. The germline V gene has CDR1 SGHRS and CDR2 YFSETQ. This CDR3 is built from 15 residues. CDR3 nucleotides: TGCGCCAGCAGCTTGGTTGGACAGGGGGCAGATACGCAGTATTTT. It codes for CASSLVGQGADTQYF.

A word on this clonotype: A read error may be the cause here, since a much bigger clone is one base away. This rearrangement joins TRBV12-3 or TRBV12-4 to TRBJ2-7; 12 bases map to TRBD1. This CDR3 has 15 amino acids. CDR3 in amino acids: CASSYWDRGLDDQYF. DNA of the CDR3: TGTGCCAGCAGTTACTGGGACAGGGGGCTCGACGACCAGTACTTC.

This clonotype was observed a few times. V gene TRBV7-9 combines with J gene TRBJ2-5, with D possibly TRBD2 on 6 matching bases. This CDR3 comprises 14 residues. In germline, CDR1 is SEHNR, CDR2 FQNEAQ (reference sequence). V was shortened by 2 bases and J by 2 bases, with 9 bases between the two germline ends. CDR3 sequence (DNA): TGTGCCAGCAGCTTACGACTAGGTCAAGAGACCCAGTACTTC. Translation gives CASSLRLGQETQYF.